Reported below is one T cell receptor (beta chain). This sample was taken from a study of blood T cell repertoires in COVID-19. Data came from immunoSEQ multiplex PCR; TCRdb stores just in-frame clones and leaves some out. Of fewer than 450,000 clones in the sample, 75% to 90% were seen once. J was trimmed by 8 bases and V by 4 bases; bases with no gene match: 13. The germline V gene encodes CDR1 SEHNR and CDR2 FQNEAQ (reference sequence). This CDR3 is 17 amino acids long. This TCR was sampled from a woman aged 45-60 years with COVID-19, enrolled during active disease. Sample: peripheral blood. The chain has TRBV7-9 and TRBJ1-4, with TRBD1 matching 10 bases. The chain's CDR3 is CASSSRETGTGAEKLFF. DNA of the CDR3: TGTGCCAGCAGCTCAAGGGAGACCGGGACAGGGGCGGAAAAACTGTTTTTT.